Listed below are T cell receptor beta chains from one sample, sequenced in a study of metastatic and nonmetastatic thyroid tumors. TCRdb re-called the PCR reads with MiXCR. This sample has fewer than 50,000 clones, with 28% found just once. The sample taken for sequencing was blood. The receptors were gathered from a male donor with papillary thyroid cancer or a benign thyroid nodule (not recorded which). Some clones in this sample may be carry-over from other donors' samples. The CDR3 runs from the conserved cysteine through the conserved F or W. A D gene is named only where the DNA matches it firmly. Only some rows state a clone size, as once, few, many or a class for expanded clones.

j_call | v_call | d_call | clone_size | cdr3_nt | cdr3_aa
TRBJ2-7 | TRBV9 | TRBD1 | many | TGTGCCAGCAGCCCCCGTGGACAGGGGATCTACGAGCAGTACTTC | CASSPRGQGIYEQYF
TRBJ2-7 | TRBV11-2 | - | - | TGTGCCAGCAGCGGACAGAATTCCTACGAGCAGTACTTC | CASSGQNSYEQYF
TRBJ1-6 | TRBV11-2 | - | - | TGTGCCAGCAGCTTAGGGGGACATTTAAATTCACCCCTCCACTTT | CASSLGGHLNSPLHF
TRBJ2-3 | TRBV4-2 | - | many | TGTGCCAGCAGCGGGGCCTCCACAGATACGCAGTATTTT | CASSGASTDTQYF
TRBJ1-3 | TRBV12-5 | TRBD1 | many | TGTGCTAGTGGACCTGGGACAGGTCCAGGAAACACCATATATTTT | CASGPGTGPGNTIYF
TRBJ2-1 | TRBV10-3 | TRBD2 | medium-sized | TGTGCCATCAGGGAGGCTCTAAAAGCGGGAGTAGAACAGTTCTTC | CAIREALKAGVEQFF
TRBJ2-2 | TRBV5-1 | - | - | TGCGCCAGCAGCTTGCAGGCACAGGTGAACAACGGGGAGCTGTTTTTT | CASSLQAQVNNGELFF
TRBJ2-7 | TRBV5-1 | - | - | TGCGCCAGCAGCTCTACGAGCGGCTCCTACGAGCAGTACTTC | CASSSTSGSYEQYF
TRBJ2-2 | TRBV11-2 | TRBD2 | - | TGTGCCAGCAGCTCGCCGGGAGGGCGGAGCACCGGGGAGCTGTTTTTT | CASSSPGGRSTGELFF
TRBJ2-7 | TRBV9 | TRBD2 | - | TGTGCCAGCAGCGCCCGGGAGGGCGTTCAGTACTTC | CASSAREGVQYF
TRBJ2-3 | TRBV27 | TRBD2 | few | TGTGCCAGCAGTTTATCTTGGCGGGAGCCGAGCACAGATACGCAGTATTTT | CASSLSWREPSTDTQYF
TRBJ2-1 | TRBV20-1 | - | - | TGCAGTGCGAGACCGTGGAGGGCCTACAATGAGCAGTTCTTC | CSARPWRAYNEQFF
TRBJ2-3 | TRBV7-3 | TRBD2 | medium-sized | TGTGCCAGCAGCCGAACTAGCGTGAGCACAGATACGCAGTATTTT | CASSRTSVSTDTQYF
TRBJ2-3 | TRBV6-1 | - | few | TGTGCCAGCAGGTCGACAGCGAGCACAGATACGCAGTATTTT | CASRSTASTDTQYF
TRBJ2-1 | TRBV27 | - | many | TGTGCCAGCAGTCTAGGACGGAGCTCAAAGCAGTTCTTC | CASSLGRSSKQFF
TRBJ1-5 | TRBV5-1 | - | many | TGCGCCAGCAGTACGGGGGTAGATCAGCCCCAGCATTTT | CASSTGVDQPQHF
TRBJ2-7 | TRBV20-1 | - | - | TGCAGTGCTAGGGATGCGCATGACCGGGCCAGGGGTACCTTCTACTACGAGCAGTACTTC | CSARDAHDRARGTFYYEQYF
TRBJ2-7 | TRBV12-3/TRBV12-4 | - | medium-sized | TGTGCCAGCAGGGACCACCGTGGATCCTACGAGCAGTACTTC | CASRDHRGSYEQYF
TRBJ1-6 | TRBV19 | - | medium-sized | TGTGCCAGTACCCTGTTGGGAAATGATTCACCCCTCCACTTT | CASTLLGNDSPLHF
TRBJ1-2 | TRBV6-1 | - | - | TGTGCCAGCACGTCGGCAGGAGGAGACTATTTCTACACCTTC | CASTSAGGDYFYTF
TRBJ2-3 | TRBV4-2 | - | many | TGTGCCAGCAGCCAAAGTGGGTTCACAGATACGCAGTATTTT | CASSQSGFTDTQYF
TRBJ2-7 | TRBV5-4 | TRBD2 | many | TGTGCCAGCAGCCAGGGACTAGCGGAAACCTACGAGCAGTACTTC | CASSQGLAETYEQYF
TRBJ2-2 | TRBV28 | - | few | TGTGCCAGCAGCTCGCCCGCCGTTGGCGCGGAGCTGTTTTTT | CASSSPAVGAELFF
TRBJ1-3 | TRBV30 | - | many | TGTGCCTGGACCCGGGGAGGAAACACCATATATTTT | CAWTRGGNTIYF
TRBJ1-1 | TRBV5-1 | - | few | TGCGCCAGCAGCTTGCTTGGCCGCCCTACGGGGAACACTGAAGCTTTCTTT | CASSLLGRPTGNTEAFF
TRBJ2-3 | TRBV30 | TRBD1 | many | TGTGCCTGGAGTGGAACAGGGGTTTACACAGATACGCAGTATTTT | CAWSGTGVYTDTQYF
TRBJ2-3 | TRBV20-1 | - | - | TGCAGTGGAACGGCGAGATACGTCACAGATACGCAGTATTTT | CSGTARYVTDTQYF
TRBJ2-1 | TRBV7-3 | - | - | TGTGCCAGCAGCTGGGACGGAAACAATGAGCAGTTCTTC | CASSWDGNNEQFF
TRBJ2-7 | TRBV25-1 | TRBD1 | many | TGTGCCAGCAGTGCCCCCTCCGGGACAGGGATAATCACTTACGAGCAGTACTTC | CASSAPSGTGIITYEQYF
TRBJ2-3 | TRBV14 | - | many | TGTGCCAGCAGCCAAGAGTACCTAGACCACACAGATACGCAGTATTTT | CASSQEYLDHTDTQYF
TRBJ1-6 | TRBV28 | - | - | TGTGCCAGCAGTTGGGAGGCGAGGGGGTCCAATAATTCACCCCTCCACTTT | CASSWEARGSNNSPLHF
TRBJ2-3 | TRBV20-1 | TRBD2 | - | TGCAGTGCTAGATGGTCTAGCGGGAGTAAATCAGATACGCAGTATTTT | CSARWSSGSKSDTQYF
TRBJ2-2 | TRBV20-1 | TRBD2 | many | TGCAGTGCTAGAGATCCGCGACTAGCGGCGGCCGGGGAGCTGTTTTTT | CSARDPRLAAAGELFF
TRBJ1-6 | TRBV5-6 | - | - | TGTGCCAGCAGCTTGTGGGCATGGGATTCACCCCTCCACTTT | CASSLWAWDSPLHF
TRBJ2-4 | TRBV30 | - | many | TGTGCCTGGGGATCGGGCCTTAGCCCAGGAAACATTCAGTACTTC | CAWGSGLSPGNIQYF
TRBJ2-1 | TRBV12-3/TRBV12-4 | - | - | TGTGCCAGCAGTTTACTGGCGGGCACGAGGGATGAGCAGTTCTTC | CASSLLAGTRDEQFF
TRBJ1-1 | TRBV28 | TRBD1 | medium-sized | TGTGCCAGCAGTATCCCGGGACAGGGGGACACTGAAGCTTTCTTT | CASSIPGQGDTEAFF
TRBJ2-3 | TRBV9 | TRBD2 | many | TGTGCCAGCAGACCATTTAGCGGGGTGACAGATACGCAGTATTTT | CASRPFSGVTDTQYF
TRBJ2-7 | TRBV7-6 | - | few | TGTGCCAGCAGCTTAGAGGGGGGCTCTCTCTCCGAGCAGTACTTC | CASSLEGGSLSEQYF
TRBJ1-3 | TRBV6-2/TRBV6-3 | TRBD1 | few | TGTGCCAGCAGTTACACATTACAGGGGGGACCTGGAAACACCATATATTTT | CASSYTLQGGPGNTIYF
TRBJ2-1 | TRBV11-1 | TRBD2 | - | TGTGCCAGCAGCTTGAGTTTGAGCGGGGCTTACAATGAGCAGTTCTTC | CASSLSLSGAYNEQFF
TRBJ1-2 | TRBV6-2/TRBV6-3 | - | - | TGTGCCAGCAGTTACGGGGGAGAGGGCTACACCTTC | CASSYGGEGYTF
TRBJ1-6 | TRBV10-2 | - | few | TGCGCCAGCAGTGTGGCGGGACCTTTGAACTATAATTCACCCCTCCACTTT | CASSVAGPLNYNSPLHF
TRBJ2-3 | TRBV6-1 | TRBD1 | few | TGTGCCAGTGTTGGACAGGGTGTATCTGCGCAGTATTTT | CASVGQGVSAQYF
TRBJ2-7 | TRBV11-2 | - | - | TGTGCCAGCTCAATTTCCAGTCTCAACGAGCAGTACTTC | CASSISSLNEQYF
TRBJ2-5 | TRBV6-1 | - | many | TGTGCCAGCAGTGAAGCGGTTTCGATCCAGTACTTC | CASSEAVSIQYF
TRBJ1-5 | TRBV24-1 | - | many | TGTGCCACCGGACAGCCGAATCAGCCCCAGCATTTT | CATGQPNQPQHF
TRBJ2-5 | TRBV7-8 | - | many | TGTGCCAGCAGCTTAGGGGTGGTTGAGACCCAGTACTTC | CASSLGVVETQYF
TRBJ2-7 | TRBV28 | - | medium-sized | TGTGCCAGCAGTTTTCCCGGGCCCTACGAGCAGTACTTC | CASSFPGPYEQYF
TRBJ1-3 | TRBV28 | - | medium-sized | TGTGCCAGCAGTGTACAAGGGGGATATGGAAACACCATATATTTT | CASSVQGGYGNTIYF
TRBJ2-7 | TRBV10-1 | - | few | TGCGCCAGAAGTGAGTGGTCCGGGTATGAGCAGTACTTC | CARSEWSGYEQYF
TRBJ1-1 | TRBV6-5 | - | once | TGTGCCATCAGTTACTCGATTAGGACTTTCTTT | CAISYSIRTFF
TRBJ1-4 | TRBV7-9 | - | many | TGTGCCAGCAGCCTAGGGGAGGGAGGAGAAAAACTGTTTTTT | CASSLGEGGEKLFF
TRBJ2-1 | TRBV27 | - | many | TGTGCCAGCAGCCCCTCATTAGACGGTTACAATGAGCAGTTCTTC | CASSPSLDGYNEQFF
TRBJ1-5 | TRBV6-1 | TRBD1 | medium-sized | TGTGCCAGCAGTGGGACAGGGGAAAGCAATCAGCCCCAGCATTTT | CASSGTGESNQPQHF
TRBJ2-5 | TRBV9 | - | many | TGTGCCAGCAGCCTACCCTCGTCCGGGGCCCGCCAAGAGACCCAGTACTTC | CASSLPSSGARQETQYF
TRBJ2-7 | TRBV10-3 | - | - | TGTGCCACCGGGGGCCAGGGCTACGAGCAGTACTTC | CATGGQGYEQYF
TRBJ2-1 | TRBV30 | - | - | TGTGCCTGGAGTCATCGTGAGCCCCGAGGGGGTGAGCAGTTCTTC | CAWSHREPRGGEQFF
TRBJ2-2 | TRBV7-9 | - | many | TGTGCCAGCAGCTCCCAGGGGTGGGACGGGGAGCTGTTTTTT | CASSSQGWDGELFF